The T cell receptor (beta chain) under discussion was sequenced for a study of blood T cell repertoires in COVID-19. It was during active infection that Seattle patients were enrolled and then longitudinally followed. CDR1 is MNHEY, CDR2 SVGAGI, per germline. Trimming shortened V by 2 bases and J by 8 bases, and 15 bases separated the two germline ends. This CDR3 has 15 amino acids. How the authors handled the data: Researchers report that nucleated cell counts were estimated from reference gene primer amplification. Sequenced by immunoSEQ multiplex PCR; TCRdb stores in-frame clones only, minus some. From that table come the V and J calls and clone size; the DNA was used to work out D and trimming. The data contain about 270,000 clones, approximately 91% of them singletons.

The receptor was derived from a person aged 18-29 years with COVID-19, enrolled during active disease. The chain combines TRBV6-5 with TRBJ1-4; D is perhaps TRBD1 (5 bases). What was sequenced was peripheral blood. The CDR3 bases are TGTGCCAGCAGTTACACGGGGGGGTCGGTCGAAAAACTGTTTTTT. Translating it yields CASSYTGGSVEKLFF.